These 14 T cell receptor beta chains were all obtained from the same sample, sequenced in a study of T cells in Graves' hyperthyroidism and ophthalmopathy (dated by TCRdb to the late 2010s). The library was obtained by multiplex PCR. Data came from an Illumina HiSeq 2000. The TCR beta CDR3 regions were amplified from the RNA transcripts. The first round of RT-PCR for the TCR CDR3 was performed with the HTBI primer set and the Qiagen OneStep RT-PCR kit. The public reads were reanalyzed by TCRdb: fastp trimming at Q25, MiXCR alignment, in-frame beta chains only. Identical CDR3 proteins give one entry, which carries the most common genes and DNA. The sample profile shows 500,000 to 650,000 distinct CDR3 sequences; 35% to 50% of them were found once. 44% of the sample is held by the ten biggest clonotypes. Sequencing was performed on peripheral blood or thyroid tissue (not recorded which). The receptors derive from an adult woman with Graves' disease, either hyperthyroidism or ophthalmopathy (not recorded which).

The chain combines TRBV10-3 with TRBJ1-1, with no clear D. This CDR3 is 13 amino acids long. Germline V lookup: CDR1 ENHRY, CDR2 SYGVKD. Trimming removed 8 bases from V and 4 bases from J, with 14 bases in between. CDR3 residues: CAISAGLSTEAFF. Here the CDR3 DNA reads TGTGCCATCTCGGCCGGGTTGAGCACTGAAGCTTTCTTT.

The V call is TRBV9, the J call TRBJ1-1, with D maybe TRBD1 (6 bases). The length of the CDR3 is 15 residues. Germline loops: CDR1 SGDLS, CDR2 YYNGEE. Trimming removed 1 base from V and 0 bases from J, with 10 bases in between. The CDR3 DNA is TGTGCCAGCAGCGTACAGCGGGACATGAACACTGAAGCTTTCTTT. It yields the protein CASSVQRDMNTEAFF.

Remarks on this clonotype: A much larger clone sits a single nucleotide away, making a read error possible. This chain uses TRBV11-3 with TRBJ2-7; 8 bases align to TRBD2. The junction had 9 bases not matched to a gene; V was cut back by 8 bases and J by 6 bases. The CDR3 covers 13 residues. Germline CDR1 SGHNT, CDR2 YENEEA. CDR3 nucleotide sequence: TGTGCCAGCGGCAAAAGCGGGAGTGGCGAGCAGTACTTC. Protein product: CASGKSGSGEQYF.

This clonotype was seen once. A read error may explain this, as a much larger clone is one base away. The CDR3 ends on some other residue instead of the conserved phenylalanine or tryptophan, so this is likely a read error. The J gene is TRBJ1-2, the V gene TRBV14; D perhaps matches TRBD1 (5 bases). Trimming removed 6 bases at V and 0 bases at J, with 17 bases between. This CDR3 is built from 16 residues. Germline CDR1 SGHDN, CDR2 FVKESK. CDR3 residues: CASSRAFMGPNYGYTI. DNA for the CDR3: TGTGCCAGCAGTCGAGCATTCATGGGGCCTAACTATGGCTACACCATC.

The chain recombines TRBV5-6 with TRBJ2-5; D may be TRBD1 (5 bases). Germline values: CDR1 SGHDT, CDR2 YYEEEE. The V gene lost 4 bases and the J gene lost 11 bases, with 6 bases spanning the gap. CDR3 length: 9 amino acids. In nucleotides, the CDR3 is TGTGCCAGCAGCACAGGACAGTACTTC. It encodes CASSTGQYF. The variable domain in full, with the rest retrieved from reference TRBV5-6 and TRBJ2-5, is DAGVTQSPTHLIKTRGQQVTLRCSPKSGHDTVSWYQQALGQGPQFIFQYYEEEERQRGNFPDRFSGHQFPNYSSELNVNALLLGDSALYLCASSTGQYFGPGTRLLVL.

The chain combines TRBV10-3 with TRBJ2-5; the match to TRBD2 covers 7 bases. The J call may be faulty, since TRBJ2-1 better matches the DNA end. Germline V lookup: CDR1 ENHRY, CDR2 SYGVKD. The length of the CDR3 is 15 residues. CDR3 sequence: CAISESGGSDNEQFF. CDR3 DNA: TGTGCCATCAGTGAGTCGGGCGGGAGCGACAATGAGCAGTTCTTC.

This clonotype appeared a few times. V is TRBV2 and J is TRBJ2-7, with TRBD1 matching over 8 bases. Germline-derived CDR1 and CDR2 are SNHLY and FYNNEI. The V gene end was trimmed by 5 bases and the J gene end by 7 bases; junction bases not matched to a gene: 4. This CDR3 comprises 12 residues. CDR3 coding DNA: TGTGCCAGCAGTAGGACAGGGAATGAGCAGTACTTC. Translated, it gives CASSRTGNEQYF.

This chain connects TRBV19 to TRBJ2-5; weak D call: TRBD1 (5 bases). Trimming took 2 bases from V and 3 from J, leaving 10 bases between them. CDR3 size: 14 residues. The germline gives CDR1 LNHDA, CDR2 SQIVND (reference sequence). The CDR3 spells CASSIQQGKETQYF. As DNA, the CDR3 is TGTGCCAGTAGTATACAGCAGGGAAAAGAGACCCAGTACTTC. Full variable domain (outside the CDR3, taken from reference TRBV19 and TRBJ2-5): DGGITQSPKYLFRKEGQNVTLSCEQNLNHDAMYWYRQDPGQGLRLIYYSQIVNDFQKGDIAEGYSVSREKKESFPLTVTSAQKNPTAFYLCASSIQQGKETQYFGPGTRLLVL.

Notes on this clonotype: A junction boundary mismatches the germline segment, possibly from a read error. V is TRBV4-2 and J is TRBJ1-3; no reliable D call. The CDR3 contains 17 residues. CDR1 LGHNA and CDR2 YNFKEQ come from the germline V gene. The CDR3 coding sequence is TGTGCCAGCAGCCAAGATGGTCGGATTAGCTCTGGAGACACCATATATTTT. This encodes CASSQDGRISSGDTIYF.

The V gene is TRBV29-1, the J gene TRBJ2-7; D is ambiguous. The CDR3 consists of 11 residues. Trimming removed 6 bases at V and 6 bases at J, with 12 bases between. Per the germline V gene, CDR1 is SQVTM and CDR2 is ANQGSEA. CDR3: CSVQEMGEQYF. CDR3 in DNA: TGCAGCGTCCAGGAAATGGGCGAGCAGTACTTC.

The chain carries TRBV10-3 and TRBJ2-7; no clear D gene. This CDR3 comprises 13 residues. Germline CDR1 ENHRY, CDR2 SYGVKD. The CDR3 nucleotides read TGTGCTAGAGATGCGCCCCGGGTCTACGAGCAGTACTTC. This sequence encodes CARDAPRVYEQYF.

This clonotype was detected ten times or more. The rearrangement links TRBV7-6 to TRBJ1-2; weak D call: TRBD1 (6 bases). CDR3 length equals 19 residues. Germline V gene lookup returns CDR1 SGHVS and CDR2 FNYEAQ. V lost 3 bases, J lost 0 bases, and 23 bases lay in between. Here the CDR3 reads CASSLDSGEGTKANYGYTF. Written as DNA, the CDR3 is TGTGCCAGCAGCTTGGACTCAGGGGAAGGGACTAAAGCTAACTATGGCTACACCTTC.

In its sample, this clonotype was seen many times. The chain links TRBV20-1 to TRBJ1-6; D unresolved. The V gene's germline CDR1 is DFQATT and CDR2 SNEGSKA (reference sequence). This CDR3 contains 12 residues. V dropped 3 bases and J dropped 8 bases, with 8 bases sitting between them. This CDR3 is CSARDADSPLHF. In nucleotides, the CDR3 is TGCAGTGCTAGGGATGCGGATTCACCCCTCCACTTT.

This clonotype has at least ten counts. A read error may explain this, as a much larger clone is one base away. The chain joins TRBV15 to TRBJ1-1; no firm D call. This CDR3 comprises 13 residues. Germline CDR1 and CDR2: LNHNV and YYDKDF (reference sequence). This chain's CDR3 is CASSSTERAEAFF. CDR3 DNA: TGTGCCTCCAGCTCCACCGAGAGGGCTGAAGCTTTCTTT.